This T cell receptor beta chain originates from a study of T cell responses to AZD1222 COVID-19 vaccine. The study's findings and limits: Spike-specific TCR breadth and depth went up after people got two AZD1222 doses.

This CDR3 region has 13 residues. V was trimmed by 5 bases and J by 1 base, leaving 8 bases between them. Germline CDR1 and CDR2: MGHRA and YSYEKL. This clone was seen just once. The antigen is unknown. TCRdb's table, derived via immunoSEQ multiplex PCR, lists solely in-frame clones and lacks some. The sample contains fewer than 110,000 clones, around 90% of which appear only once. The sequences come from peripheral blood, collected on day 0 of AZD1222 vaccination. This TCR came from an adult in good health. This chain uses TRBV4-1 with TRBJ1-2, with unresolved D. CDR3 bases: TGCGCCAGCAGCATACGGATTAACTATGGCTACACCTTC. This codes for CASSIRINYGYTF.